This TCR delta chain is drawn from a study of delta chains in infants with herpesvirus infections. Gamma-chain- and delta-chain-specific primers converted PBMC RNA into TCR cDNA. TCRdb ran CATT on the RT-PCR reads. The table has 170 or so delta-chain clones, roughly 41% seen once; the top ten hold roughly 40%. In the case of this clone: A far larger clone is off by one base, so a read error is likely. This sample also contains other DNA sequences that code for the same CDR3.

V lost 3 bases to trimming and J lost 0 bases; unmatched junction nucleotides: 17. The germline CDR1 and CDR2 sequences are TSWWSYY and QGS. This CDR3 comprises 21 residues. This chain connects TRDV1 to TRDJ1; 12 nucleotides line up with TRDD3. Here the sequenced sample was peripheral blood, taken at time point 3 of longitudinal follow-up. This sequence was found in a human donor who was a Ugandan infant, either HIV-exposed or HIV-unexposed (not recorded which). The CDR3 loop reads CALGDWGQVLGDTGHTDKLIF. The CDR3 coding sequence is TGTGCTCTTGGGGACTGGGGCCAAGTACTGGGGGATACAGGGCACACCGATAAACTCATCTTT.